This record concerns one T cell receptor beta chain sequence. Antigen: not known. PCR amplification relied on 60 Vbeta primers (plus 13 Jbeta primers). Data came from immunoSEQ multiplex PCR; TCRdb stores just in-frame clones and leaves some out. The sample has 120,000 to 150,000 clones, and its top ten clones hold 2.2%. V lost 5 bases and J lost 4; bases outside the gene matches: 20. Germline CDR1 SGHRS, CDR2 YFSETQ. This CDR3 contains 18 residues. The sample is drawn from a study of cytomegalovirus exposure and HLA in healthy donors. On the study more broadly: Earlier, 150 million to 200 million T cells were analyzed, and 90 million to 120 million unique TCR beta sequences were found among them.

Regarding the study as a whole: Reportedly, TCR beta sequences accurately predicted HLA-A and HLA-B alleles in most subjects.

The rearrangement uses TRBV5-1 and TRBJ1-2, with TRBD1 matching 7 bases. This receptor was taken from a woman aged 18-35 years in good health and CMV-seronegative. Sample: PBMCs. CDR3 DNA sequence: TGCGCCAGCAGTTTAAACCCGGGACAGCGAGGTATGGGCTATGGCTACACCTTC. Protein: CASSLNPGQRGMGYGYTF.